One sample yielded the 32 T cell receptor beta chains listed below, sequenced in a study of cytomegalovirus exposure and HLA in healthy donors. TCRdb's table, derived via immunoSEQ multiplex PCR, lists solely in-frame clones and lacks some. In the table there are 130,000 to 150,000 clones, more than 80% of which are singletons. Sequenced: PBMCs. These receptor sequences come from a woman in her 30s in good health and CMV-seropositive.

This chain connects TRBV7-8 to TRBJ2-5; no reliable D call. CDR3 length: 12 amino acids. Germline values: CDR1 SGHVS, CDR2 FQNEAQ. V was pared by 1 base and J by 7 bases, with 7 bases between. CDR3 in DNA: TGTGCCAGCAGCTTAGACTTCGCGACCCAGTACTTC. Its translation is CASSLDFATQYF.

This clone was seen a single time. This rearrangement joins TRBV2 to TRBJ2-2; 8 nucleotides line up with TRBD2. The trim removed 4 bases at V and 3 bases at J, leaving 1 base unmatched. The CDR3 has 14 residues. Germline assignment: CDR1 SNHLY and CDR2 FYNNEI. The CDR3 region is CASSAREDTGELFF. CDR3 DNA sequence: TGTGCCAGCAGTGCGCGGGAGGACACCGGGGAGCTGTTTTTT.

The count of this clone is one. This chain connects TRBV6-5 to TRBJ2-2; weak D call: TRBD1 (5 bases). Looked up from germline, CDR1 is MNHEY and CDR2 is SVGAGI. The CDR3 length is 13 residues. Trimming removed 8 bases at V and 0 bases at J, with 7 bases between. The CDR3 nucleotides read TGTGCCAGCGGACATCCGAACACCGGGGAGCTGTTTTTT. It specifies CASGHPNTGELFF.

This chain links TRBV5-4 with TRBJ2-6; TRBD1 matches 8 bases. The CDR3 is 17 residues long. Germline V gene lookup returns CDR1 SGHNT and CDR2 YYREEE (reference sequence). With V trimmed by 0 bases and J by 2 bases, 4 bases remained unmatched. The CDR3, as DNA: TGTGCCAGCAGCTTGGGGACAGGGTTGACTGGGGCCAACGTCCTGACTTTC. Amino acid sequence: CASSLGTGLTGANVLTF.

V usage is TRBV29-1 and J usage is TRBJ2-5; TRBD1 is a possible D gene (6 bases). This CDR3 has 11 residues. Between the trimmed V and J ends, which lost 6 bases and 5 bases, there was a span of 10 bases. Germline CDR1 reads SQVTM; CDR2 reads ANQGSEA. The CDR3 protein is CSVPQGETQYF. The CDR3 coding sequence is TGCAGCGTGCCCCAGGGGGAGACCCAGTACTTC.

Details on this clone: Within the sample, other DNA sequences also encode this same CDR3. J is TRBJ2-1 and V is TRBV28, with TRBD2 as a possible D gene (5 bases). The germline V gene encodes CDR1 MDHEN and CDR2 SYDVKM. This CDR3 is built from 13 residues. The germline V and J ends were trimmed by 2 bases and 6 bases, with 8 bases remaining between them. CDR3 residues: CASSLRTPNEQFF. DNA for the CDR3: TGTGCCAGCAGTTTACGGACTCCCAATGAGCAGTTCTTC.

This clone occurred a few times. The V and J genes are TRBV2 and TRBJ2-7; 12 nucleotides agree with TRBD1. The CDR3 is 14 amino acids. V shed 6 bases, J shed 7 bases, and the junction held 7 bases outside the gene matches. The germline CDR1 and CDR2 sequences are SNHLY and FYNNEI. DNA for the CDR3: TGTGCCAGCAGGTTCGGGACAGGGGGCAAGGAGCAGTACTTC. As protein: CASRFGTGGKEQYF. The full variable domain, its missing parts supplied by reference TRBV2 and TRBJ2-7, is EPEVTQTPSHQVTQMGQEVILRCVPISNHLYFYWYRQILGQKVEFLVSFYNNEISEKSEIFDDQFSVERPDGSNFTLKIRSTKLEDSAMYFCASRFGTGGKEQYFGPGTRLTVT.

The chain combines TRBV7-6 with TRBJ2-7; TRBD1 aligns across 9 bases. The CDR3 covers 15 residues. CDR1 SGHVS and CDR2 FNYEAQ come from the germline V gene. V gave up 4 bases and J gave up 3 bases; unmatched junction bases: 7. In nucleotides, the CDR3 is TGTGCCAGCAGCTATGGGACAGGGAATAGCTACGAGCAGTACTTC. Encoded protein: CASSYGTGNSYEQYF.

The chain recombines TRBV28 with TRBJ1-5; 11 bases match TRBD1. Trimming removed 5 bases from V and 3 bases from J; junction bases left unmatched: 9. Germline V gene data show CDR1 as MDHEN and CDR2 as SYDVKM. The CDR3 loop spans 17 amino acids. The CDR3: CASSQGQGASDNQPQHF. The CDR3 bases are TGTGCCAGCAGTCAAGGACAGGGGGCTTCGGACAATCAGCCCCAGCATTTT.

The chain employs TRBV5-1 and TRBJ2-5, with no clear D. Per the germline V gene, CDR1 is SGHRS and CDR2 is YFSETQ. Trimming removed 4 bases from V and 2 bases from J, with 6 bases in between. CDR3 length: 12 amino acids. The CDR3 here is CASSGEQETQYF. For the CDR3, the DNA is TGCGCCAGCAGCGGAGAACAAGAGACCCAGTACTTC.

The rearrangement joins TRBV7-2 to TRBJ2-5, with D perhaps matching TRBD2 (5 bases). This CDR3 is 16 amino acids long. Germline V gives CDR1 SGHTA, CDR2 FQGNSA. Deletions cut 6 bases from V and 1 base from J, with 18 bases between. The CDR3 nucleotides read TGTGCCAGCAGGCCCCCCGGGTCCGGGGTCCAAGAGACCCAGTACTTC. Protein: CASRPPGSGVQETQYF.

The rearrangement links TRBV27 to TRBJ2-1, with a possible D match to TRBD2 (6 bases). The V gene lost 0 bases and the J gene lost 2 bases, with 17 bases spanning the gap. This CDR3 has 18 amino acids. Germline V gene lookup returns CDR1 MNHEY and CDR2 SMNVEV (reference sequence). The CDR3 here is CASSLSIGGKGTYNEQFF. Here the CDR3 DNA reads TGTGCCAGCAGTTTATCGATTGGGGGGAAAGGAACCTACAATGAGCAGTTCTTC.

This chain joins TRBV5-1 and TRBJ2-2; 10 nucleotides align to TRBD2. This CDR3 spans 16 amino acids. The V and J ends lost 1 base and 4 bases, in that order; junction bases with no gene match: 4. Per germline, CDR1 SGHRS and CDR2 YFSETQ. CDR3 sequence reads: CASSLTSGVATGELFF. The CDR3 DNA is TGCGCCAGCAGCTTGACTAGCGGGGTTGCCACCGGGGAGCTGTTTTTT.

The chain carries TRBV6-5 and TRBJ1-2; TRBD1 might be the D (6 bases). The CDR3 extends over 16 amino acids. Between the trimmed V and J ends, which lost 0 bases and 1 base, there was a span of 12 bases. The germline V gene has CDR1 MNHEY and CDR2 SVGAGI. The CDR3 loop reads CASSYSRTDFNYGYTF. CDR3 in DNA: TGTGCCAGCAGTTACTCAAGGACAGATTTTAACTATGGCTACACCTTC.

This clone was seen a single time. The chain recombines TRBV29-1 with TRBJ1-1; no firm D call. The CDR3 covers 14 residues. V was clipped by 5 bases and J by 1 base, with 14 bases between them. Germline V gene sequence: CDR1 SQVTM, CDR2 ANQGSEA. The CDR3 nucleotides are TGCAGCGTTTACCCAACAGAAAAGAACACTGAAGCTTTCTTT. It yields the protein CSVYPTEKNTEAFF.

The J gene is TRBJ2-7, the V gene TRBV7-8; maybe TRBD1 (8 bases). Germline lookup yields CDR1 SGHVS and CDR2 FQNEAQ. The length of the CDR3 is 16 residues. With 5 bases removed from V and 4 bases from J, the gap between germline ends came to 21 bases. The CDR3: CASSPRGGTGGYEQYF. CDR3 coding DNA: TGTGCCAGCAGCCCGAGGGGGGGTACAGGGGGATACGAGCAGTACTTC.

This clone was recorded only once. This chain connects TRBV19 to TRBJ1-5; TRBD1 might be the D (6 bases). V lost 5 bases to trimming and J lost 7 bases, with 12 bases between them. The CDR3 is 13 residues long. The germline gives CDR1 LNHDA, CDR2 SQIVND (reference sequence). CDR3: CASSFQGTQPQHF. The CDR3 nucleotides read TGTGCCAGTAGTTTCCAGGGGACCCAGCCCCAGCATTTT.

CDR3 in DNA: TGTGCCAGCAGTTTAGGGACTAGCGGATCAGATACGCAGTATTTT. Translating gives CASSLGTSGSDTQYF. This rearrangement joins TRBV27 to TRBJ2-3; 11 nucleotides align to TRBD2. Per the germline V gene, CDR1 is MNHEY and CDR2 is SMNVEV (reference sequence). This CDR3 has 15 residues. Losses at the gene ends were 2 bases for V and 4 bases for J; bases not matched to a gene: 2.

This chain links TRBV5-1 with TRBJ2-7, with TRBD2 matching 14 bases. CDR3 length: 18 residues. Germline V gene data show CDR1 as SGHRS and CDR2 as YFSETQ. The trim removed 3 bases at V and 6 bases at J, leaving 14 bases unmatched. DNA of the CDR3: TGCGCCAGCAGCTCCGAATTTGGGACTAGCGGGAGTCGGATCGAGCAGTACTTC. Amino acids: CASSSEFGTSGSRIEQYF.

V gene TRBV6-5 combines with J gene TRBJ1-2, with unresolved D. CDR1 MNHEY and CDR2 SVGAGI come from the germline V gene. Trimming pared 8 bases from V and 8 bases from J, leaving 15 bases between. CDR3 size: 12 residues. The chain's CDR3 is CASHEASRGYTF. CDR3 coding DNA: TGTGCCAGCCACGAGGCTAGTAGGGGCTACACCTTC.

The chain joins TRBV28 to TRBJ1-1; no clear D gene. Trimming removed 8 bases from V and 5 bases from J, with 12 bases in between. The CDR3 covers 12 residues. Germline CDR1 and CDR2: MDHEN and SYDVKM. CDR3 nucleotide sequence: TGTGCCAGCCTTGGAGGGAATACTGAAGCTTTCTTT. This encodes CASLGGNTEAFF.

In this sample, this clone turned up once. The chain links TRBV7-9 to TRBJ2-5; no reliable D call. The CDR3 has 15 residues. V was pared by 1 base and J by 5 bases, with 14 bases between. Germline loops: CDR1 SEHNR, CDR2 FQNEAQ (reference sequence). The CDR3 region has the DNA TGTGCCAGCAGCTTAGAACCCCCGTGGCTCGAGACCCAGTACTTC. It yields the protein CASSLEPPWLETQYF.

The V gene is TRBV5-4, the J gene TRBJ2-2; a possible D gene is TRBD2 (6 bases). This CDR3 contains 16 residues. Germline CDR1 SGHNT, CDR2 YYREEE (reference sequence). V was trimmed by 1 base and J by 2 bases, leaving 12 bases between them. DNA of the CDR3: TGTGCCAGCAGCTTGACGGTGGGACTTAACACCGGGGAGCTGTTTTTT. Translated: CASSLTVGLNTGELFF.

The chain joins TRBV6-4 to TRBJ2-5, with D maybe TRBD2 (6 bases). There are 14 residues in the CDR3. Germline CDR1 is MRHNA and CDR2 is SNTAGT. V was clipped by 7 bases and J by 7 bases, with 19 bases between them. Here the CDR3 reads CASTAGQMGGTQYF. DNA of the CDR3: TGTGCCAGCACCGCTGGCCAAATGGGGGGGACCCAGTACTTC.

This chain uses TRBV9 with TRBJ2-3; a possible D gene is TRBD2 (6 bases). Germline-derived CDR1 and CDR2 are SGDLS and YYNGEE. The V gene lost 4 bases and the J gene lost 5 bases, with 11 bases spanning the gap. The CDR3 is 13 amino acids. The CDR3 reads CASSFRTKDTQYF. In nucleotides, the CDR3 is TGTGCCAGCAGCTTTCGGACTAAAGATACGCAGTATTTT.

V and J are TRBV5-1 and TRBJ2-3; D uncertain. From germline, CDR1 is SGHRS and CDR2 YFSETQ. V was trimmed by 1 base and J by 0 bases, leaving 9 bases between them. The CDR3 is made up of 15 amino acids. The CDR3 loop reads CASSLSSPSTDTQYF. The CDR3 bases are TGCGCCAGCAGCTTGTCGTCTCCTAGCACAGATACGCAGTATTTT.

The rearrangement joins TRBV7-9 to TRBJ1-1, with 10 bases aligning to TRBD1. CDR3 length equals 17 residues. Germline values: CDR1 SEHNR, CDR2 FQNEAQ (reference sequence). After removal of 5 bases from V and 2 bases from J, the junction contained 11 bases not matched to a gene. The CDR3 nucleotides read TGTGCCAGCAGCAGCCGGGACAGGGGAATAGTAAACACTGAAGCTTTCTTT. This encodes CASSSRDRGIVNTEAFF.

The rearrangement joins TRBV5-8 to TRBJ1-5; D might be TRBD1 (5 bases). The CDR3 is 15 residues long. V lost 4 bases, J lost 5 bases, and 16 bases lay in between. Germline CDR1 SGHTS, CDR2 YDEGEE. The chain's CDR3 is CASSRSRVSDQPQHF. The CDR3 coding sequence is TGTGCCAGCAGCCGTAGCAGGGTTTCGGATCAGCCCCAGCATTTT.

V and J are TRBV6-1 and TRBJ2-7; D gene uncertain. Germline CDR1 reads MNHNS; CDR2 reads SASEGT. The CDR3 spans 15 residues. V lost 6 bases and J lost 2, with 17 bases in between. The CDR3 reads CASRKEPTRPYEQYF. The CDR3 coding sequence is TGTGCCAGCAGAAAAGAACCGACTCGCCCCTACGAGCAGTACTTC.

The chain is built from TRBV7-9 and TRBJ2-7; TRBD2 is a possible D gene (5 bases). Trimming stripped 1 base from V and 1 base from J, with 8 bases between. The germline CDR1 and CDR2 sequences are SEHNR and FQNEAQ (reference sequence). This CDR3 region has 14 residues. This chain's CDR3 is CASSLERVSYEQYF. DNA of the CDR3: TGTGCCAGCAGCTTAGAGAGGGTATCCTACGAGCAGTACTTC.

This chain joins TRBV5-1 and TRBJ2-7; D perhaps matches TRBD1 (6 bases). This CDR3 contains 13 residues. CDR1 SGHRS and CDR2 YFSETQ come from the germline V gene. With 4 bases removed from V and 5 bases from J, the gap between germline ends came to 13 bases. The CDR3 coding sequence is TGCGCCAGCAGCGCTCAGGGGACCCACGAGCAGTACTTC. The encoded protein is CASSAQGTHEQYF.

This clone was detected only a few times. V is TRBV28 and J is TRBJ1-2, with a tentative D call TRBD1 (6 bases). The CDR3 length is 12 residues. Germline values: CDR1 MDHEN, CDR2 SYDVKM. Trimming pared 4 bases from V and 4 bases from J, leaving 7 bases between. The CDR3 DNA follows: TGTGCCAGCAGTTCGGACAGCTATGGCTACACCTTC. It specifies CASSSDSYGYTF.